This T cell receptor (beta chain) was sequenced during a study of type 1 regulatory T cells. Whole-study context: T-allo10 is a Tr1-enriched, alloantigen-specific CD4 T cell product made in vitro.

The CDR3 has 15 amino acids. Germline lookup yields CDR1 SGHVS and CDR2 FQNEAQ. V trimming: 6 bases; J trimming: 2 bases; junction bases outside the gene matches: 6. This clonotype has a handful of counts. Via MiXCR, TCRdb re-called the reads, giving one row per CDR3 protein. Here the sample spans approximately 90,000 distinct CDR3 sequences, 25% to 40% being singletons. The rearrangement links TRBV7-8 to TRBJ1-4; 7 bases align to TRBD1. This TCR derives from a human donor in good health. Sequencing was carried out using CD4+ T cells, either the whole sample or a sorted fraction (not recorded which). CDR3 protein: CASRPGGWTNEKLFF. As DNA, the CDR3 is TGTGCCAGCAGACCAGGGGGATGGACTAATGAAAAACTGTTTTTT.